The 16 T cell receptor beta chains reported below all come from one sample, sequenced in a study of cytomegalovirus exposure and HLA in healthy donors. The PCR ran on 60 Vbeta and 13 Jbeta primers. Some clones are missing from TCRdb's copy, which holds only in-frame ones; the method was immunoSEQ multiplex PCR. This table has 120,000 to 150,000 clones, around 77% appearing once. The specimen sequenced was PBMCs. These receptors were collected from a woman aged 45-60 years in good health and CMV-seronegative.

The chain joins TRBV25-1 to TRBJ2-1; 15 bases agree with TRBD2. The germline V gene encodes CDR1 MGHDK and CDR2 SYGVNS. CDR3 size: 13 residues. The CDR3 spells CGSGLAGGNEQFF. CDR3 nucleotides: TGTGGATCGGGACTAGCGGGGGGAAATGAGCAGTTCTTC.

The V call is TRBV6-1, the J call TRBJ1-3; no clear D. Germline lookup yields CDR1 MNHNS and CDR2 SASEGT. The V end was cut by 10 bases, the J end by 4 bases, with 8 bases between. This CDR3 has 11 amino acids. CDR3 sequence reads: CATTQGNTIYF. Written as DNA, the CDR3 is TGTGCCACCACCCAGGGAAACACCATATATTTT.

Comments on this clone: One end of the junction varies from germline; a read error may be responsible. The genes are TRBV6-6 and TRBJ1-1; no definite D call. Germline lookup yields CDR1 MNHNY and CDR2 SVGAGI (reference sequence). The CDR3 has 10 residues. Here the CDR3 reads CASSNTEAFF. The CDR3 DNA follows: TGTGCCAGCTCGAACACGGAAGCTTTCTTT.

The V and J genes are TRBV30 and TRBJ2-1; 13 bases map to TRBD2. The ends lost 4 bases at V and 8 bases at J; junction bases unmatched: 5. This CDR3 contains 14 residues. Germline V gives CDR1 GTSNPN, CDR2 SVGIG (reference sequence). CDR3 amino acids: CAWTQGLAGDEQFF. In nucleotides, the CDR3 is TGTGCCTGGACCCAAGGACTAGCGGGGGATGAGCAGTTCTTC.

The count of this clone is one. V usage is TRBV10-3 and J usage is TRBJ2-3; 8 nucleotides line up with TRBD2. With 4 bases clipped from V and 4 bases from J, the junction kept 7 bases outside the gene matches. CDR3 length: 15 amino acids. CDR1 and CDR2 (germline): ENHRY, SYGVKD. This chain's CDR3 is CAISVPERGSDTQYF. For the CDR3, the DNA is TGTGCCATCAGTGTTCCCGAGCGGGGGTCAGATACGCAGTATTTT.

The V call is TRBV5-8, the J call TRBJ1-4; no clear D gene. V was shortened by 0 bases and J by 4 bases, with 10 bases between the two germline ends. The CDR3 has 15 residues. Germline lookup yields CDR1 SGHTS and CDR2 YDEGEE. CDR3: CASSLGSRNNEKLFF. The CDR3 DNA sequence: TGTGCCAGCAGCTTGGGTTCGCGGAATAATGAAAAACTGTTTTTT. Full variable domain (outside the CDR3, taken from reference TRBV5-8 and TRBJ1-4): EAGVTQSPTHLIKTRGQQATLRCSPISGHTSVYWYQQALGLGLQFLLWYDEGEERNRGNFPPRFSGRQFPNYSSELNVNALELEDSALYLCASSLGSRNNEKLFFGSGTQLSVL.

This sequence joins TRBV9 and TRBJ1-1; D is unresolved. Germline V gene sequence: CDR1 SGDLS, CDR2 YYNGEE. This CDR3 contains 13 residues. Deletions cut 1 base from V and 3 bases from J, with 7 bases between. The CDR3 nucleotides read TGTGCCAGCAGCGTATCCCGAGACACTGAAGCTTTCTTT. It codes for CASSVSRDTEAFF. The full variable domain, with the rest looked up from reference TRBV9 and TRBJ1-1, is DSGVTQTPKHLITATGQRVTLRCSPRSGDLSVYWYQQSLDQGLQFLIQYYNGEERAKGNILERFSAQQFPDLHSELNLSSLELGDSALYFCASSVSRDTEAFFGQGTRLTVV.

The rearrangement uses TRBV6-1 and TRBJ2-1; TRBD2 is a possible D gene (5 bases). Germline CDR1 is MNHNS and CDR2 is SASEGT. The CDR3 spans 15 residues. V dropped 4 bases and J dropped 1 base, with 11 bases sitting between them. CDR3 DNA: TGTGCCAGCAGTGTCTTCCGGGGTTCCTACAATGAGCAGTTCTTC. It specifies CASSVFRGSYNEQFF.

The J gene is TRBJ1-1, the V gene TRBV29-1; no clear D gene. This CDR3 has 12 amino acids. CDR1 and CDR2 (germline): SQVTM, ANQGSEA. Trimming stripped 7 bases from V and 0 bases from J, with 9 bases between. This CDR3 is CSAIVLNTEAFF. Here the CDR3 DNA reads TGCAGCGCTATAGTCCTGAACACTGAAGCTTTCTTT.

This clone has only a few counts. The V call is TRBV10-3, the J call TRBJ1-1, with D possibly TRBD1 on 6 matching bases. CDR3 length: 15 amino acids. CDR1 is ENHRY and CDR2 is SYGVKD in the germline V gene. The ends were cut back, 6 bases at V and 0 bases at J, with 14 bases in the middle. CDR3 residues: CAISRTDSMNTEAFF. The CDR3 DNA reads TGTGCCATCAGCCGAACGGACAGTATGAACACTGAAGCTTTCTTT.

The table lists this clone with a count of one. CDR3 in DNA: TGTGCCAGCAGCGTAAGCGGGACGTTTGGAAACACCATATATTTT. This codes for CASSVSGTFGNTIYF. The J gene is TRBJ1-3, the V gene TRBV9; TRBD1 might be the D (5 bases). Deletions cut 1 base from V and 3 bases from J, with 11 bases between. The germline V gene has CDR1 SGDLS and CDR2 YYNGEE. The CDR3 loop spans 15 amino acids.

The V call is TRBV23-1, the J call TRBJ1-5; 7 bases are a match to TRBD1. TRBV23-1 is an ORF, with its function uncertain. Germline trimming cut 8 bases from V and 1 base from J; bases unmatched to any gene: 8. The CDR3 length is 15 residues. CDR3 residues: CASRSGQASNQPQHF. The DNA of the CDR3 is TGCGCCAGCCGGTCCGGACAGGCAAGCAATCAGCCCCAGCATTTT.

The rearrangement links TRBV7-9 to TRBJ1-4; D unresolved. Trimming stripped 1 base from V and 5 bases from J, with 11 bases between. The CDR3 totals 15 residues. Germline CDR1 reads SEHNR; CDR2 reads FQNEAQ (reference sequence). This CDR3 is CASSLVSTNNEKLFF. The CDR3 DNA sequence: TGTGCCAGCAGCTTAGTAAGCACCAACAATGAAAAACTGTTTTTT.

This clone was seen a handful of times. The chain combines TRBV6-5 with TRBJ2-7; 9 bases line up with TRBD1. V lost 5 bases, J lost 5 bases, and 10 bases stayed unmatched. This CDR3 is built from 15 residues. CDR1 is MNHEY and CDR2 is SVGAGI in the germline V gene. CDR3 protein: CASSRSTGGRHEQYF. The CDR3 DNA is TGTGCCAGCAGTCGATCAACAGGGGGCCGGCACGAGCAGTACTTC.

The chain carries TRBV5-6 and TRBJ1-4, with a weak D call TRBD1 (6 bases). V was clipped by 1 base and J by 1 base, with 11 bases between them. The CDR3 consists of 16 residues. Germline CDR1 and CDR2: SGHDT and YYEEEE. In DNA, the CDR3 is TGTGCCAGCAGCTTGCCAGGGGCGAGAACTAATGAAAAACTGTTTTTT. Protein: CASSLPGARTNEKLFF. Looking up the rest from reference TRBV5-6 and TRBJ1-4 gives the full variable domain: DAGVTQSPTHLIKTRGQQVTLRCSPKSGHDTVSWYQQALGQGPQFIFQYYEEEERQRGNFPDRFSGHQFPNYSSELNVNALLLGDSALYLCASSLPGARTNEKLFFGSGTQLSVL.

V usage is TRBV29-1 and J usage is TRBJ1-1; 10 bases map to TRBD1. The V gene's germline CDR1 is SQVTM and CDR2 ANQGSEA. This CDR3 is 13 amino acids long. V was clipped by 5 bases and J by 4 bases; unmatched bases: 4. The CDR3 DNA follows: TGCAGCGTTCAGACAGGGGGCCTCACTGAAGCTTTCTTT. This sequence encodes CSVQTGGLTEAFF.